Listed here are 20 T cell receptor beta chains from one sample, sequenced in a study of cytomegalovirus exposure and HLA in healthy donors. Using immunoSEQ multiplex PCR, the repertoire was profiled, and TCRdb retains in-frame clones only, with some absent. The sample has roughly 130,000 clones; roughly 90% are singletons. The sequenced sample consisted of PBMCs. The receptors here all came from a man under 40 in good health and CMV-seronegative.

For the CDR3, the DNA is TGCGCCAGCAGTCAATCGTGGGGACAGGTGAACACCGGGGAGCTGTTTTTT. Its translation is CASSQSWGQVNTGELFF. The rearrangement links TRBV23-1 to TRBJ2-2, with 8 bases aligning to TRBD1. TRBV23-1 qualifies as an ORF whose function is uncertain. CDR3 size: 17 residues. The V and J ends lost 0 bases and 1 base, in that order; junction bases with no gene match: 4.

The rearrangement joins TRBV5-6 to TRBJ1-3; 7 positions match TRBD1. CDR1 SGHDT and CDR2 YYEEEE come from the germline V gene. This CDR3 is built from 15 residues. With 0 bases clipped from V and 2 bases from J, the junction kept 2 bases outside the gene matches. The CDR3 region is CASSLGGGPGNTIYF. Here the CDR3 DNA reads TGTGCCAGCAGCTTGGGAGGGGGCCCTGGAAACACCATATATTTT.

The chain uses TRBV5-1 and TRBJ2-3; 11 nucleotides line up with TRBD2. The germline gives CDR1 SGHRS, CDR2 YFSETQ. V lost 4 bases to trimming and J lost 2 bases; unmatched junction nucleotides: 6. This CDR3 comprises 16 residues. The CDR3 DNA reads TGCGCCAGCAGCCCCGGGACTAGCGGAAACACAGATACGCAGTATTTT. Amino acids: CASSPGTSGNTDTQYF. The full variable domain, rest sourced from reference TRBV5-1 and TRBJ2-3, is KAGVTQTPRYLIKTRGQQVTLSCSPISGHRSVSWYQQTPGQGLQFLFEYFSETQRNKGNFPGRFSGRQFSNSRSEMNVSTLELGDSALYLCASSPGTSGNTDTQYFGPGTRLTVL.

This chain uses TRBV7-2 with TRBJ2-5; 8 bases are shared with TRBD2. V shed 1 base and J 5 bases; nucleotides not matched to a gene: 6. Germline loops: CDR1 SGHTA, CDR2 FQGNSA. The CDR3 length is 15 residues. As DNA, the CDR3 is TGTGCCAGCAGCTTAGTTCAGACTAGCGTCGAGACCCAGTACTTC. It codes for CASSLVQTSVETQYF.

The chain joins TRBV6-5 to TRBJ2-3; the D gene is possibly TRBD2 (6 bases). The CDR3 length is 16 residues. V was cut by 2 bases and J by 2 bases, with 14 bases left in between. From germline, CDR1 is MNHEY and CDR2 SVGAGI. The CDR3 DNA reads TGTGCCAGCAGTTACGCGGGACCACCTCACACAGATACGCAGTATTTT. It is translated as CASSYAGPPHTDTQYF.

The rearrangement links TRBV10-3 to TRBJ2-7; TRBD2 matches 13 bases. CDR3 length equals 16 residues. The germline gives CDR1 ENHRY, CDR2 SYGVKD. V was pared by 4 bases and J by 5 bases, with 8 bases of the junction left unmatched. The CDR3 region has the DNA TGTGCCATCAGTGTACTAGCGGGAGGGCCCTTGAACGAGCAGTACTTC. Translated: CAISVLAGGPLNEQYF.

This clone appeared once. The V gene is TRBV6-5, the J gene TRBJ2-7; tentative D call: TRBD2 (6 bases). The ends were cut back, 0 bases at V and 6 bases at J, with 15 bases in the middle. The germline gives CDR1 MNHEY, CDR2 SVGAGI. CDR3 size: 15 residues. CDR3 coding DNA: TGTGCCAGCAGTTACTCGGTGGGAGGCCGCGGCGAGCAGTACTTC. Protein product: CASSYSVGGRGEQYF.

The rearrangement joins TRBV5-6 to TRBJ2-7; tentative D call: TRBD1 (5 bases). Germline assignment: CDR1 SGHDT and CDR2 YYEEEE. Trimming left V 4 bases short and J 5 bases short, with 16 bases between. This CDR3 has 14 amino acids. The CDR3 DNA reads TGTGCCAGCAGCCGAAGGGCAGGGATACACGAGCAGTACTTC. Its translation: CASSRRAGIHEQYF.

V gene TRBV13 combines with J gene TRBJ1-1, with D perhaps TRBD1 (5 bases). The V end lost 3 bases, the J end lost 2 bases, and 13 bases lay between the germline ends. This CDR3 contains 15 residues. Germline V gene data show CDR1 as PRHDT and CDR2 as FYEKMQ (reference sequence). The CDR3 here is CASSFGGVQNTEAFF. CDR3 coding DNA: TGTGCCAGCAGCTTTGGGGGGGTTCAAAACACTGAAGCTTTCTTT.

This chain uses TRBV5-4 with TRBJ2-3; 7 bases match TRBD2. The V gene end was trimmed by 0 bases and the J gene end by 1 base; junction bases not matched to a gene: 2. This CDR3 spans 15 amino acids. In germline, CDR1 is SGHNT, CDR2 YYREEE (reference sequence). CDR3 residues: CASSLGGRGTDTQYF. In DNA, the CDR3 is TGTGCCAGCAGCTTGGGAGGGAGGGGCACAGATACGCAGTATTTT.

This clone was counted at least ten times. This chain uses TRBV6-5 with TRBJ2-2; 7 nucleotides align to TRBD1. The CDR3 length is 15 residues. V gave up 2 bases and J gave up 2 bases; unmatched junction bases: 2. The germline V gene encodes CDR1 MNHEY and CDR2 SVGAGI. The CDR3 DNA follows: TGTGCCAGCAGTTACAGGGGGCTAAACACCGGGGAGCTGTTTTTT. Protein product: CASSYRGLNTGELFF.

This chain connects TRBV5-1 to TRBJ1-1; D unresolved. The CDR3 consists of 13 residues. In germline, CDR1 is SGHRS, CDR2 YFSETQ. V was clipped by 7 bases and J by 1 base, with 11 bases between them. Here the CDR3 DNA reads TGCGCCAGCTTATCGACTGAGAACACTGAAGCTTTCTTT. As protein: CASLSTENTEAFF.

The chain links TRBV19 to TRBJ1-1, with D perhaps TRBD1 (6 bases). The CDR3 is 16 amino acids. V lost 2 bases to trimming and J lost 1 base, with 14 bases between them. CDR1 is LNHDA, CDR2 SQIVND, per germline (reference sequence). Written as DNA, the CDR3 is TGTGCCAGTAGTATAACTCTGGACAGTCCGAACACTGAAGCTTTCTTT. Translation: CASSITLDSPNTEAFF.

The rearrangement uses TRBV11-2 and TRBJ2-2, with a weak D call TRBD2 (6 bases). The germline V gene has CDR1 SGHAT and CDR2 FQNNGV. This CDR3 comprises 16 residues. Trimming pared 6 bases from V and 3 bases from J, leaving 17 bases between. CDR3 protein: CASSTTGGLDTGELFF. The CDR3 nucleotides read TGTGCCAGCAGTACTACCGGGGGACTCGACACCGGGGAGCTGTTTTTT.

The chain carries TRBV10-1 and TRBJ2-2; no clear D gene. V was clipped by 8 bases and J by 0 bases, with 7 bases between them. CDR3 length: 13 amino acids. CDR1 WNHNN and CDR2 SYGVQD come from the germline V gene (reference sequence). The CDR3 DNA reads as TGCGCCAGCGCGAGGACGAACACCGGGGAGCTGTTTTTT. Residues: CASARTNTGELFF.

The V call is TRBV4-3, the J call TRBJ2-1, with 12 bases aligning to TRBD2. Looked up from germline, CDR1 is LGHNA and CDR2 is YSLEER. This CDR3 spans 18 amino acids. Trimming removed 0 bases from V and 4 bases from J; junction bases left unmatched: 7. CDR3 bases: TGCGCCAGCAGCCAAGAAGCCCCCGGACTAGCGGGATACAATGAGCAGTTCTTC. The encoded protein is CASSQEAPGLAGYNEQFF.

This clone was counted a single time. This chain links TRBV7-2 with TRBJ2-3, with 9 bases fitting TRBD2. This CDR3 region has 14 residues. CDR1 is SGHTA and CDR2 is FQGNSA in the germline V gene. With 7 bases clipped from V and 4 bases from J, the junction kept 6 bases outside the gene matches. The CDR3 DNA follows: TGTGCCAGCAATAGCGGGAGCGGTGCAGATACGCAGTATTTT. It codes for CASNSGSGADTQYF.

J is TRBJ1-1 and V is TRBV25-1, with no clear D. Germline CDR1 reads MGHDK; CDR2 reads SYGVNS. The V and J ends lost 6 bases and 1 base respectively, with 9 bases between them. This CDR3 spans 13 amino acids. The CDR3 spells CASSENQNTEAFF. In DNA form, the CDR3 reads TGTGCCAGCAGCGAGAACCAGAACACTGAAGCTTTCTTT.

The chain couples TRBV7-2 to TRBJ2-5; perhaps TRBD2 as D (5 bases). The CDR3 covers 13 residues. The ends were cut back, 2 bases at V and 1 base at J, with 5 bases in the middle. Germline lookup yields CDR1 SGHTA and CDR2 FQGNSA. The CDR3 bases are TGTGCCAGCAGCTTACGGGGCCAAGAGACCCAGTACTTC. This gives the protein CASSLRGQETQYF. Combining the CDR3 with reference TRBV7-2 and TRBJ2-5 gives the whole variable domain GAGVSQSPSNKVTEKGKDVELRCDPISGHTALYWYRQSLGQGLEFLIYFQGNSAPDKSGLPSDRFSAERTGGSVSTLTIQRTQQEDSAVYLCASSLRGQETQYFGPGTRLLVL.

The rearrangement joins TRBV6-1 to TRBJ2-7; a weak D match, TRBD1 (7 bases). V dropped 7 bases and J dropped 8 bases, with 15 bases sitting between them. The CDR3 is 12 residues long. Germline assignment: CDR1 MNHNS and CDR2 SASEGT. The CDR3 bases are TGTGCCAGCACCGAGAGGAGGGGGCAGCAGTACTTC. It encodes CASTERRGQQYF.